This T cell receptor (beta chain) comes out of a study of tumor-infiltrating lymphocytes in localized non-small cell lung cancer. The CDR3 runs 16 residues. The V and J ends lost 5 bases and 0 bases respectively, with 13 bases between them. From germline, CDR1 is SGHVS and CDR2 FNYEAQ. Assay used: immunoSEQ multiplex PCR; TCRdb lists only in-frame clones, some missing. The repertoire holds about 12,000 clones, with roughly 84% as singletons. This sequence originates from a human donor with non-small cell lung cancer. The sequencing sample was made of lung tumor tissue. V and J are TRBV7-6 and TRBJ1-4; tentatively, D is TRBD1 (6 bases). The CDR3 protein is CASSPGGWATNEKLFF. CDR3 sequence (DNA): TGTGCCAGCAGCCCGGGGGGCTGGGCAACTAATGAAAAACTGTTTTTT.